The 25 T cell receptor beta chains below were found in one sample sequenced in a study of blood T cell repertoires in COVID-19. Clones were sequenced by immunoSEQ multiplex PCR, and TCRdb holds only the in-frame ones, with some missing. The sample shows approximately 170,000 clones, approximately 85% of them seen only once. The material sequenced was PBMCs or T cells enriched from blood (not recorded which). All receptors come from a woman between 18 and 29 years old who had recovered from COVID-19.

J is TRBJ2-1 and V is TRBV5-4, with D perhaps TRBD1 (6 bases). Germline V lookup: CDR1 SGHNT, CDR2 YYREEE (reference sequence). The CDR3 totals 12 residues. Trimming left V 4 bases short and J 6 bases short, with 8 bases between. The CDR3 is CASSLDSNEQFF. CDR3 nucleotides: TGTGCCAGCAGCCTGGACAGCAATGAGCAGTTCTTC. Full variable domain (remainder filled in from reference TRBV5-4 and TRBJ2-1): ETGVTQSPTHLIKTRGQQVTLRCSSQSGHNTVSWYQQALGQGPQFIFQYYREEENGRGNFPPRFSGLQFPNYSSELNVNALELDDSALYLCASSLDSNEQFFGPGTRLTVL.

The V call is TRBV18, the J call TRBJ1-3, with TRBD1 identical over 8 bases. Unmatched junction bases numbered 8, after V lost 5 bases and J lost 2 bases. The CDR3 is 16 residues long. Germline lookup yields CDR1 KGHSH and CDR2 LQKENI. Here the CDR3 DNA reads TGTGCCAGCTCAGCAGGACAGGGCAGCGCTGGAAACACCATATATTTT. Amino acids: CASSAGQGSAGNTIYF. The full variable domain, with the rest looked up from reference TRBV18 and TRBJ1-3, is NAGVMQNPRHLVRRRGQEARLRCSPMKGHSHVYWYRQLPEEGLKFMVYLQKENIIDESGMPKERFSAEFPKEGPSILRIQQVVRGDSAAYFCASSAGQGSAGNTIYFGEGSWLTVV.

In nucleotides, the CDR3 is TGTGCCAGCAGCCGTCCGGGACAGGGCAATGAAAAACTGTTTTTT. It translates to CASSRPGQGNEKLFF. The chain joins TRBV16 to TRBJ1-4, with TRBD1 identical over 9 bases. From germline, CDR1 is KGHSY and CDR2 FQNENV. The junction had 5 bases not matched to a gene; V was cut back by 4 bases and J by 5 bases. The CDR3 covers 15 residues.

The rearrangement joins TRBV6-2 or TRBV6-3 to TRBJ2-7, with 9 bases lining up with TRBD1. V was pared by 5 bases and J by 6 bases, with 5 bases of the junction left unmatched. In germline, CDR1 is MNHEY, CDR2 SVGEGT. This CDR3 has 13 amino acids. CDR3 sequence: CASSLGQGSEQYF. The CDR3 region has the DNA TGTGCCAGCAGTCTAGGACAGGGGTCCGAGCAGTACTTC.

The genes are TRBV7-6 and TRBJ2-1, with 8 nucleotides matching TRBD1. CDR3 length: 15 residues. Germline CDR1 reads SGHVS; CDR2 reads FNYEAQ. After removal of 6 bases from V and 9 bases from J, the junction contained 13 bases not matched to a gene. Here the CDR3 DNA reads TGTGCCAGCAGTTTCGGGACAGGTCCCGTCTTTGAGCAGTTCTTC. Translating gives CASSFGTGPVFEQFF. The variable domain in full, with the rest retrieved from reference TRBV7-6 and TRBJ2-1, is GAGVSQSPRYKVTKRGQDVALRCDPISGHVSLYWYRQALGQGPEFLTYFNYEAQQDKSGLPNDRFSAERPEGSISTLTIQRTEQRDSAMYRCASSFGTGPVFEQFFGPGTRLTVL.

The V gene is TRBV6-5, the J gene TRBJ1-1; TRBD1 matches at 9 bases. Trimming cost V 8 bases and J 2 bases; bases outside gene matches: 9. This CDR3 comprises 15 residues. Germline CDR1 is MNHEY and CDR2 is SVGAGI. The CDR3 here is CASPPGGQGNTEAFF. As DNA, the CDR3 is TGTGCCAGCCCGCCCGGGGGACAGGGTAACACTGAAGCTTTCTTT.

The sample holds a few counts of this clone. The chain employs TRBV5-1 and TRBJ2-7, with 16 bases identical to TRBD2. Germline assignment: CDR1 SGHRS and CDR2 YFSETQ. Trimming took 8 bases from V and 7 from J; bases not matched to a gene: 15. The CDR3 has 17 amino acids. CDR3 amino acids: CARTRRGLAGGPGEQYF. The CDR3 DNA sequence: TGCGCCAGAACCCGCAGGGGACTAGCGGGAGGGCCGGGGGAGCAGTACTTC. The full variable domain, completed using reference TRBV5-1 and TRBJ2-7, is KAGVTQTPRYLIKTRGQQVTLSCSPISGHRSVSWYQQTPGQGLQFLFEYFSETQRNKGNFPGRFSGRQFSNSRSEMNVSTLELGDSALYLCARTRRGLAGGPGEQYFGPGTRLTVT.

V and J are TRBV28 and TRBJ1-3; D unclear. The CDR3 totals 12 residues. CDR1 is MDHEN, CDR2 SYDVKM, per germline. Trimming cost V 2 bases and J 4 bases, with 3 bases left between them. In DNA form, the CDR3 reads TGTGCCAGCAGTTTACAGGGAAACACCATATATTTT. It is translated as CASSLQGNTIYF.

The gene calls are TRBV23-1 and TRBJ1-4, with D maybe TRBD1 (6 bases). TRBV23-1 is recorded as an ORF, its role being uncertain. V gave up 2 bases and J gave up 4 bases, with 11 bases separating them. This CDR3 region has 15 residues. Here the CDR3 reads CASSQPDRFNEKLFF. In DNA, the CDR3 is TGCGCCAGCAGTCAACCGGACAGATTTAATGAAAAACTGTTTTTT.

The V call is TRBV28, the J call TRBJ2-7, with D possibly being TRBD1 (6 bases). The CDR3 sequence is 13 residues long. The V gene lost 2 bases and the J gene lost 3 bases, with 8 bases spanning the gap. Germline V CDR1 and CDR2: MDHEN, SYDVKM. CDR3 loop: CASSLDRNYEQYF. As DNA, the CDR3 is TGTGCCAGCAGTTTAGACAGGAACTACGAGCAGTACTTC.

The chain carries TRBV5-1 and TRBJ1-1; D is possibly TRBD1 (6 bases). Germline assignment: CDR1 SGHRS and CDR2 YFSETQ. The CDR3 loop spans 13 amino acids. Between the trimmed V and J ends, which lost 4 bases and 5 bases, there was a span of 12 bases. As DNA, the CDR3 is TGCGCCAGCAGCCGACAGGAAAGGACTGAAGCTTTCTTT. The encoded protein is CASSRQERTEAFF.

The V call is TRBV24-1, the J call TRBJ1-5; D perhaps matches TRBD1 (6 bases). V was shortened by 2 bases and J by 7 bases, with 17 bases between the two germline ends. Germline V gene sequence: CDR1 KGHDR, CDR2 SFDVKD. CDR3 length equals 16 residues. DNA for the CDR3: TGTGCCACCAGTGATTCGTCCAAGGGGGTGAGGCAGCCCCAGCATTTT. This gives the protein CATSDSSKGVRQPQHF.

This chain's CDR3 is CAIRTGNSYEQYF. CDR3 bases: TGTGCCATAAGGACGGGGAACTCCTACGAGCAGTACTTC. The chain recombines TRBV10-3 with TRBJ2-7; maybe TRBD2 (5 bases). The length of the CDR3 is 13 residues. V lost 9 bases to trimming and J lost 0 bases, with 12 bases between them. From germline, CDR1 is ENHRY and CDR2 SYGVKD.

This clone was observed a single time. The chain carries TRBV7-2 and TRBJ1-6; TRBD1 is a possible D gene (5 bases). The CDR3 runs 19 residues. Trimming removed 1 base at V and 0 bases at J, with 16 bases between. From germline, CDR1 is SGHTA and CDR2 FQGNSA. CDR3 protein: CASSLVGLESGSYNSPLHF. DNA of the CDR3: TGTGCCAGCAGCTTAGTGGGACTCGAAAGCGGCTCCTATAATTCACCCCTCCACTTT.

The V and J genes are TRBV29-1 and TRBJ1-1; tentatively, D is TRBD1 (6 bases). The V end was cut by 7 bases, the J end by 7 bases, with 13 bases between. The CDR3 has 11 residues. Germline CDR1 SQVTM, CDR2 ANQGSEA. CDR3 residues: CSGKTGLEAFF. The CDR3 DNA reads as TGCAGCGGTAAGACAGGTCTTGAAGCTTTCTTT.

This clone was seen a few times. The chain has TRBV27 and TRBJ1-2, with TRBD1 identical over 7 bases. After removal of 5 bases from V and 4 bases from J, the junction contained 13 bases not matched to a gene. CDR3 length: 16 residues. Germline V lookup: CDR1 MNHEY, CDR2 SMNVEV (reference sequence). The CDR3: CASSPEEMTGTYGYTF. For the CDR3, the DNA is TGTGCCAGCAGTCCCGAGGAGATGACAGGGACCTATGGCTACACCTTC.

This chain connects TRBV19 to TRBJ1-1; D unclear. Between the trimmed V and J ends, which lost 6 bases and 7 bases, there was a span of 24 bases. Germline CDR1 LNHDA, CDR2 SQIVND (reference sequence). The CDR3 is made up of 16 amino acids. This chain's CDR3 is CASSKSGYPGFGEAFF. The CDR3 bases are TGTGCCAGTAGCAAATCGGGGTATCCGGGGTTTGGTGAAGCTTTCTTT.

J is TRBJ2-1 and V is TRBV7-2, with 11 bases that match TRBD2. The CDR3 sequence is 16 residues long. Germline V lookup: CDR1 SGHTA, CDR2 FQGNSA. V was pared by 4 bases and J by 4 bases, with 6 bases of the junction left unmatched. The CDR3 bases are TGTGCCAGCAGCTCCCCGGGACTAGCGGTTTACAATGAGCAGTTCTTC. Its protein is CASSSPGLAVYNEQFF.

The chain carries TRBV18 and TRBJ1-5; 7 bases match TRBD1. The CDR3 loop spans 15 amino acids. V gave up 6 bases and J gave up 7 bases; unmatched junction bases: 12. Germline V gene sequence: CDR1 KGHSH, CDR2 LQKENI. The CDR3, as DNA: TGTGCCAGCTCCCTGTCGACAGGGACTGAGCAGCCCCAGCATTTT. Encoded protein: CASSLSTGTEQPQHF.

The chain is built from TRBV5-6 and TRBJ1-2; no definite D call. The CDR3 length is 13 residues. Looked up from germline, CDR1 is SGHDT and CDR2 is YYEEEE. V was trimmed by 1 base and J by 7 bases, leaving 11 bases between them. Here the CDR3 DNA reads TGTGCCAGCAGCTTGTGGTCAGGCTTTGGCTACACCTTC. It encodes CASSLWSGFGYTF.

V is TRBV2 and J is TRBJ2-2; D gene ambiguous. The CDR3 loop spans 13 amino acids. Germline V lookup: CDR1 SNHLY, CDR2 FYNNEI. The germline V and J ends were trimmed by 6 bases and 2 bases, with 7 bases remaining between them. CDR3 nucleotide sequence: TGTGCCAGCAGGGCCACAAACACCGGGGAGCTGTTTTTT. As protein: CASRATNTGELFF.

The CDR3 DNA sequence: TGTGCCATCGGGGACAGGGGCTCAAACACCATATATTTT. Residues: CAIGDRGSNTIYF. V gene TRBV10-3 combines with J gene TRBJ1-3; 10 positions agree with TRBD1. The CDR3 extends over 13 amino acids. With V trimmed by 8 bases and J by 6 bases, 4 bases remained unmatched. Per germline, CDR1 ENHRY and CDR2 SYGVKD.

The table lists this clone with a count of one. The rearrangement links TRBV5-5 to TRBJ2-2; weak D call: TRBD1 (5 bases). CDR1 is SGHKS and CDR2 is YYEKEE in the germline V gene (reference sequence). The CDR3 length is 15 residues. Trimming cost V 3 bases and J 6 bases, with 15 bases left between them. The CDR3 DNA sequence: TGTGCCAGCAGCTCGCACGGCAGGGTGGCCGGGGAGCTGTTTTTT. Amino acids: CASSSHGRVAGELFF.

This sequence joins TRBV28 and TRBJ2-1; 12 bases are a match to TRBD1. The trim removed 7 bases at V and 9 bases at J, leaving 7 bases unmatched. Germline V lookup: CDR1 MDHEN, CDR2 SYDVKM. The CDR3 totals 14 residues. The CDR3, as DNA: TGTGCCAGCAAACCGGGACAGGGGGCCGGTGAGCAGTTCTTC. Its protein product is CASKPGQGAGEQFF.

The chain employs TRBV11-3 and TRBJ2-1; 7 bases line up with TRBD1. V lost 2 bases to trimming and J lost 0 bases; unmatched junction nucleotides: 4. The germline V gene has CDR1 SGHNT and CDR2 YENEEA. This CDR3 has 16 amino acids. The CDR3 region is CASSLRGQSSYNEQFF. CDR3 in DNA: TGTGCCAGCAGCTTACGGGGACAGAGCTCCTACAATGAGCAGTTCTTC.